This entry features one T cell receptor (beta chain) sequence. Its antigen is unknown. The CDR3 ends on some other residue instead of the conserved phenylalanine or tryptophan, so this is likely a read error. Unsorted bulk tissue, roughly 20-34 mg of it, served as the source for co-extraction of RNA and DNA. The sample originates from a study of tumor-infiltrating lymphocytes in primary liver carcinoma. Study-wide findings and caveats: Among the pair types, tumor region pairs showed more overlap than tumor-adjacent and tumor-blood pairs. It was in tumors, not blood, that the top-250-clone fraction was significantly higher (p = 0.039).

The V end was cut by 1 base, the J end by 4 bases, with 10 bases between. The CDR3 sequence is 14 residues long. Using a constant-region primer together with ProtoScript II reverse transcriptase, TCR beta cDNA was made from approximately 0.55 ug of total RNA. Generation of the TCR beta libraries relied on three nested multiplex PCR rounds using slightly modified ARM-PCR. PCR rounds one and two used TRBV1-TRBV30 forward primers with a C-beta reverse primer for approximately 11 cycles each. TCRdb analysed the multiplex PCR reads with MiXCR anew, one entry per CDR3 protein. Among 30,000 to 35,000 distinct CDR3 sequences listed, around 80% were seen once.

The receptor was derived from a man aged 40-49 years with primary liver carcinoma and hepatitis B virus infection. The V call is TRBV12-3 or TRBV12-4, the J call TRBJ1-2; D ambiguous. The sequenced sample consisted of liver tumor tissue from sampling region 5. Specified subset: tumor region T5, tumor centre. The CDR3 coding sequence is TGTGCCAGCAGTTTAGAACCGACTAGCTATGGCTACACCTTA. Its protein is CASSLEPTSYGYTL.